These 10 T cell receptor beta chains originate from one sample sequenced in a study of cytomegalovirus exposure and HLA in healthy donors. The PCR used 60 Vbeta and 13 Jbeta primers. Libraries were prepared by immunoSEQ multiplex PCR; TCRdb keeps only in-frame clonotypes and omits some of them. The table lists approximately 120,000 clones, around three quarters of them singletons. The specimen was PBMCs. Source of these receptors: a female donor in good health and CMV-seronegative.

This sequence joins TRBV6-1 and TRBJ1-2, with no clear D. V was cut by 8 bases and J by 7 bases, with 11 bases left in between. The CDR3 sequence is 11 residues long. CDR1 is MNHNS, CDR2 SASEGT, per germline. CDR3 coding DNA: TGTGCCAGCTCTCAAACGGGTGGCTACACCTTC. Translating it yields CASSQTGGYTF.

The chain carries TRBV12-5 and TRBJ2-5; 12 bases line up with TRBD2. The CDR3 is made up of 15 amino acids. The V gene end was trimmed by 6 bases and the J gene end by 5 bases; junction bases not matched to a gene: 7. Germline CDR1 is LGHNT and CDR2 is FRNRAP. CDR3 amino acids: CASGPGLAGRETQYF. The DNA of the CDR3 is TGTGCTAGTGGCCCCGGACTAGCGGGGAGGGAGACCCAGTACTTC.

The chain is built from TRBV5-4 and TRBJ2-2; no clear D gene. The CDR3 has 15 residues. Trimming shortened V by 0 bases and J by 0 bases, and 6 bases separated the two germline ends. Looked up from germline, CDR1 is SGHNT and CDR2 is YYREEE (reference sequence). CDR3 region: CASSLGRANTGELFF. CDR3 DNA sequence: TGTGCCAGCAGCTTGGGCCGCGCGAACACCGGGGAGCTGTTTTTT.

The chain links TRBV30 to TRBJ2-2; weak D call: TRBD1 (5 bases). Trimming stripped 1 base from V and 4 bases from J, with 10 bases between. The CDR3 loop spans 14 amino acids. The germline CDR1 and CDR2 sequences are GTSNPN and SVGIG (reference sequence). The CDR3 region is CAWSATVFTGELFF. CDR3 coding DNA: TGTGCCTGGAGTGCGACAGTTTTCACCGGGGAGCTGTTTTTT.

J is TRBJ2-5 and V is TRBV7-2; D might be TRBD2 (6 bases). V was pared by 7 bases and J by 5 bases, with 17 bases between. This CDR3 comprises 14 residues. Germline CDR1 and CDR2: SGHTA and FQGNSA. CDR3 loop: CASTFRRGLETQYF. The CDR3 DNA sequence: TGTGCCAGCACCTTTCGTCGGGGGTTGGAGACCCAGTACTTC.

The chain joins TRBV11-2 to TRBJ2-3, with D perhaps TRBD1 (6 bases). The CDR3 contains 14 residues. The V gene lost 4 bases and the J gene lost 2 bases, with 10 bases spanning the gap. CDR1 is SGHAT, CDR2 FQNNGV, per germline. The CDR3 here is CASSYYRVTDTQYF. CDR3 DNA sequence: TGTGCCAGCAGCTATTACAGGGTCACAGATACGCAGTATTTT.

The rearrangement links TRBV9 to TRBJ1-5, with D possibly TRBD1 on 6 matching bases. V was cut by 3 bases and J by 4 bases, with 14 bases left in between. CDR1 is SGDLS and CDR2 is YYNGEE in the germline V gene. The CDR3 has 15 residues. The CDR3 nucleotides read TGTGCCAGCAGCGCTCACCAGGGGTCTAATCAGCCCCAGCATTTT. Amino acids: CASSAHQGSNQPQHF.

The V and J genes are TRBV10-3 and TRBJ2-2; possibly TRBD1 for D (5 bases). Germline V CDR1 and CDR2: ENHRY, SYGVKD. V shed 7 bases and J shed 3 bases, with 21 bases lying between them. The CDR3 is 17 residues long. CDR3 residues: CAIKGSPGSIDTGELFF. The DNA for the CDR3 is TGTGCCATCAAGGGCTCGCCAGGGTCAATAGACACCGGGGAGCTGTTTTTT.

The chain combines TRBV4-1 with TRBJ2-3, with 9 nucleotides matching TRBD2. Looked up from germline, CDR1 is MGHRA and CDR2 is YSYEKL. The CDR3 loop spans 17 amino acids. With 4 bases clipped from V and 7 bases from J, the junction kept 15 bases outside the gene matches. CDR3 loop: CASSRLTTSGSGNTQYF. CDR3 sequence (DNA): TGCGCCAGCAGCCGACTTACGACTAGCGGTAGTGGGAATACGCAGTATTTT.

The rearrangement joins TRBV7-2 to TRBJ1-2, with D possibly TRBD1 on 5 matching bases. The CDR3 contains 15 residues. Germline CDR1 is SGHTA and CDR2 is FQGNSA. With 8 bases removed from V and 8 bases from J, the gap between germline ends came to 24 bases. CDR3 bases: TGTGCCAGCGCTAGGGCGGCAGGCTCGGGGGGGGGCTACACCTTC. Translation gives CASARAAGSGGGYTF.